This TCR beta chain originates from a study of blood T cells in healthy people across ages. Donor samples were obtained from healthy Caucasian individuals from Russia, aged about 6 to 100. About 10 milliliters was the volume of peripheral blood drawn from each donor. Study-level findings and limits: The fall in TCR beta diversity per million T cells was roughly linear with age.

This CDR3 spans 14 amino acids. The V end was cut by 5 bases, the J end by 4 bases, with 9 bases between. Germline V gene data show CDR1 as SGHTA and CDR2 as FQGNSA. About this clonotype: Antigen specificity is unknown.

A J-beta primer mix and a sample-barcoded 5' primer were used in a second PCR of about 7 to 12 cycles. Tags on each cDNA molecule came from a template-switch adaptor with 12 random nucleotides. MiXCR, run by TCRdb on the 5' RACE reads, gives a single entry per CDR3 protein. The sample consists of about 780,000 distinct CDR3 sequences, about 47% of them appearing once. Sequenced input: blood. This chain connects TRBV7-2 to TRBJ1-6; D is ambiguous. The sequence was collected from a man older than 75 in good health. The CDR3, as DNA: TGTGCCAGCAGCCCCGGGATATATAATTCACCCCTCCACTTT. This codes for CASSPGIYNSPLHF.